The 20 T cell receptor beta chains below all came from one sample that was sequenced in a study of T cells in localized non-small cell lung cancer. Sequenced by immunoSEQ multiplex PCR; TCRdb stores in-frame clones only, minus some. The table lists fewer than 25,000 clones, about 94% of them singletons. This sample comprised peripheral blood, obtained before any cancer treatment. The receptors here all came from a woman aged 35 to 70 with stage I lung adenocarcinoma.

The CDR3 spells CASSWPGQGRSYEQYF. In DNA form, the CDR3 reads TGCGCCAGCAGCTGGCCGGGACAGGGACGATCCTACGAGCAGTACTTC. The chain joins TRBV5-1 to TRBJ2-5, with TRBD1 identical over 9 bases. TRBJ2-7 matches the DNA end more closely, so the J call is doubtful. Germline values: CDR1 SGHRS, CDR2 YFSETQ. The CDR3 spans 16 residues.

J is TRBJ2-7 and V is TRBV27, with 7 bases identical to TRBD2. The CDR3 is 14 residues long. Germline CDR1 MNHEY, CDR2 SMNVEV (reference sequence). Unmatched junction bases numbered 10, after V lost 5 bases and J lost 6 bases. CDR3 sequence (DNA): TGTGCCAGCAGTACTAGCGATTGGTCCCTCGAGCAGTACTTC. Protein product: CASSTSDWSLEQYF.

CDR3 in amino acids: CASREDGQETQYF. Written as DNA, the CDR3 is TGTGCCAGCAGGGAGGACGGTCAAGAGACCCAGTACTTC. The V call is TRBV27, the J call TRBJ2-5; a possible D gene is TRBD2 (5 bases). Germline CDR1 and CDR2: MNHEY and SMNVEV (reference sequence). The CDR3 totals 13 residues. V lost 6 bases and J 2 bases, leaving 10 bases between the germline ends.

In its sample, this clone was seen once. The rearrangement joins TRBV30 to TRBJ1-5, with TRBD1 identical over 10 bases. This CDR3 region has 18 residues. CDR1 and CDR2 (germline): GTSNPN, SVGIG (reference sequence). V was pared by 1 base and J by 1 base, with 10 bases of the junction left unmatched. The CDR3 sequence: CAWSGDRGLGWSNQPQHF. The DNA for the CDR3 is TGTGCCTGGAGTGGAGACAGGGGGCTTGGGTGGAGCAATCAGCCCCAGCATTTT.

In this sample, this clone turned up a few times. This chain connects TRBV5-4 to TRBJ2-7; D gene uncertain. Trimming cost V 1 base and J 0 bases, with 14 bases left between them. The CDR3 consists of 16 residues. The germline gives CDR1 SGHNT, CDR2 YYREEE (reference sequence). The CDR3 loop is CASSLFVTECSYEQYF. The CDR3 DNA follows: TGTGCCAGCAGCTTGTTTGTGACGGAGTGCTCCTACGAGCAGTACTTC.

A few counts support this clone. The chain combines TRBV19 with TRBJ2-1; TRBD2 matches at 11 bases. CDR1 and CDR2 (germline): LNHDA, SQIVND (reference sequence). This CDR3 is 15 amino acids long. Trimming cost V 3 bases and J 6 bases; bases outside gene matches: 4. Here the CDR3 reads CASSMTSGAFNEQFF. The CDR3 DNA reads as TGTGCCAGTAGTATGACTAGCGGGGCATTCAATGAGCAGTTCTTC.

The chain is built from TRBV6-1 and TRBJ1-2; D call uncertain. CDR1 MNHNS and CDR2 SASEGT come from the germline V gene. The CDR3 covers 13 residues. Trimming cost V 6 bases and J 4 bases, with 12 bases left between them. As DNA, the CDR3 is TGTGCCAGCAGCTTCGACACGAGCTATGGCTACACCTTC. Its translation is CASSFDTSYGYTF.

J is TRBJ2-5 and V is TRBV5-1, with a tentative D call TRBD2 (6 bases). The CDR3 spans 18 residues. Between the trimmed V and J ends, which lost 4 bases and 1 base, there was a span of 23 bases. Germline V gene data show CDR1 as SGHRS and CDR2 as YFSETQ. The CDR3 nucleotides read TGCGCCAGCAGCGCTCAGGCAGGGAGGCCCCCATTCCAAGAGACCCAGTACTTC. This codes for CASSAQAGRPPFQETQYF.

This clone has only one observation. This chain uses TRBV2 with TRBJ2-1; 8 bases agree with TRBD2. The CDR3 is made up of 15 amino acids. The germline V gene encodes CDR1 SNHLY and CDR2 FYNNEI. The trim removed 9 bases at V and 3 bases at J, leaving 10 bases unmatched. This CDR3 is CASRGGLGFYNEQFF. Here the CDR3 DNA reads TGTGCCAGTCGGGGGGGACTGGGATTCTACAATGAGCAGTTCTTC. The whole variable domain, filled in from reference TRBV2 and TRBJ2-1, reads EPEVTQTPSHQVTQMGQEVILRCVPISNHLYFYWYRQILGQKVEFLVSFYNNEISEKSEIFDDQFSVERPDGSNFTLKIRSTKLEDSAMYFCASRGGLGFYNEQFFGPGTRLTVL.

This CDR3 is CASSNSRQGSLQFF. In DNA, the CDR3 is TGTGCCAGCAGCAATTCCCGACAGGGGAGTTTGCAGTTCTTC. V and J are TRBV13 and TRBJ2-1; 8 bases line up with TRBD1. After removal of 5 bases from V and 12 bases from J, the junction contained 12 bases not matched to a gene. This CDR3 comprises 14 residues. Germline-derived CDR1 and CDR2 are PRHDT and FYEKMQ (reference sequence).

This rearrangement joins TRBV19 to TRBJ2-2, with 8 bases lining up with TRBD1. Germline-derived CDR1 and CDR2 are LNHDA and SQIVND (reference sequence). Trimming took 8 bases from V and 4 from J; bases not matched to a gene: 3. This CDR3 spans 13 amino acids. The CDR3 nucleotides are TGTGCCAGTGACAGGGGACCCACCGGGGAGCTGTTTTTT. Translating it yields CASDRGPTGELFF.

The rearrangement uses TRBV6-1 and TRBJ2-7, with D possibly being TRBD2 (6 bases). CDR3 length: 12 amino acids. Trimming left V 8 bases short and J 3 bases short, with 11 bases between. From germline, CDR1 is MNHNS and CDR2 SASEGT. Here the CDR3 reads CASRDFGYEQYF. CDR3 nucleotides: TGTGCCAGCCGGGACTTCGGCTACGAGCAGTACTTC.

The chain has TRBV6-4 and TRBJ1-1; D remains unclear. V dropped 3 bases and J dropped 2 bases, with 7 bases sitting between them. This CDR3 has 13 amino acids. Germline CDR1 is MRHNA and CDR2 is SNTAGT. CDR3 residues: CASSETLNTEAFF. As DNA, the CDR3 is TGTGCCAGCAGTGAGACCCTTAACACTGAAGCTTTCTTT.

This sequence joins TRBV19 and TRBJ2-7; 8 bases are a match to TRBD1. The germline CDR1 and CDR2 sequences are LNHDA and SQIVND (reference sequence). This CDR3 has 13 residues. Losses at the gene ends were 6 bases for V and 7 bases for J; bases not matched to a gene: 8. CDR3 loop: CASRMGTGQEQYF. Here the CDR3 DNA reads TGTGCCAGTAGGATGGGGACAGGTCAGGAGCAGTACTTC.

The V gene is TRBV6-5, the J gene TRBJ1-3; no definite D call. Germline V lookup: CDR1 MNHEY, CDR2 SVGAGI. V was trimmed by 4 bases and J by 0 bases, leaving 7 bases between them. The CDR3 is 14 residues long. This chain's CDR3 is CASSSGYSGNTIYF. The CDR3 bases are TGTGCCAGCAGTTCTGGTTACTCTGGAAACACCATATATTTT.

This clone was seen a few times. The chain couples TRBV7-9 to TRBJ1-1; no clear D. Trimming removed 7 bases from V and 4 bases from J, with 13 bases in between. Germline V gene lookup returns CDR1 SEHNR and CDR2 FQNEAQ (reference sequence). This CDR3 has 13 residues. The CDR3 nucleotides read TGTGCCAGCACTAGTAATCTGCGCACTGAAGCTTTCTTT. Encoded protein: CASTSNLRTEAFF. Variable domain in full (rest from reference TRBV7-9 and TRBJ1-1): DTGVSQNPRHKITKRGQNVTFRCDPISEHNRLYWYRQTLGQGPEFLTYFQNEAQLEKSRLLSDRFSAERPKGSFSTLEIQRTEQGDSAMYLCASTSNLRTEAFFGQGTRLTVV.

The count of this clone is one. The V and J genes are TRBV5-1 and TRBJ2-7; D tentatively fits TRBD1 or TRBD2 (5 bases each). Between the trimmed V and J ends, which lost 3 bases and 4 bases, there was a span of 20 bases. The CDR3 has 16 amino acids. Germline-derived CDR1 and CDR2 are SGHRS and YFSETQ. The DNA for the CDR3 is TGCGCCAGCAGCTATATTGCGGTGGGACGGAAATACGAGCAGTACTTC. Residues: CASSYIAVGRKYEQYF.

The chain joins TRBV2 to TRBJ2-5; D is undetermined. Trimming took 0 bases from V and 1 from J, leaving 3 bases between them. The CDR3 contains 13 residues. Germline-derived CDR1 and CDR2 are SNHLY and FYNNEI. The DNA of the CDR3 is TGTGCCAGCAGTGAAGCAGTCCAAGAGACCCAGTACTTC. Its protein product is CASSEAVQETQYF. The whole variable domain, remainder taken from reference TRBV2 and TRBJ2-5, is EPEVTQTPSHQVTQMGQEVILRCVPISNHLYFYWYRQILGQKVEFLVSFYNNEISEKSEIFDDQFSVERPDGSNFTLKIRSTKLEDSAMYFCASSEAVQETQYFGPGTRLLVL.

The CDR3: CATSRDGDSPLHF. The CDR3 nucleotides are TGTGCCACCAGCAGAGATGGGGACTCACCCCTCCACTTT. The genes are TRBV15 and TRBJ1-6; possible D gene TRBD1, 5 bases. Per the germline V gene, CDR1 is LNHNV and CDR2 is YYDKDF (reference sequence). The ends were cut back, 0 bases at V and 10 bases at J, with 7 bases in the middle. This CDR3 contains 13 residues.

The chain uses TRBV10-3 and TRBJ2-6; possible D gene TRBD1, 6 bases. The CDR3 runs to 15 residues. V lost 9 bases and J 0 bases, leaving 12 bases between the germline ends. Germline V gene data show CDR1 as ENHRY and CDR2 as SYGVKD. The CDR3 nucleotides are TGTGCCATTGCCACAGGGAGCTCTGGGGCCAACGTCCTGACTTTC. Translation gives CAIATGSSGANVLTF.